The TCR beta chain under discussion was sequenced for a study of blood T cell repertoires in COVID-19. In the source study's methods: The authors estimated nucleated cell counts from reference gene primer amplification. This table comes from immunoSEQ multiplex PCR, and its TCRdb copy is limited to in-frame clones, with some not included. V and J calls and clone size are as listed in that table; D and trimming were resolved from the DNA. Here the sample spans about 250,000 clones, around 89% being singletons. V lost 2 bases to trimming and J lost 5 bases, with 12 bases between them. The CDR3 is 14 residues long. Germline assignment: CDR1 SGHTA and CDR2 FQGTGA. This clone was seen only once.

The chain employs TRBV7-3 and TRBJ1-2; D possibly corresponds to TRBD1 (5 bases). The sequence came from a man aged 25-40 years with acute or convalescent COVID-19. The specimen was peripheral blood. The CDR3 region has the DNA TGTGCCAGCAGCTTAGAAGGGGTGGGGTATGGCTACACCTTC. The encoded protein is CASSLEGVGYGYTF.